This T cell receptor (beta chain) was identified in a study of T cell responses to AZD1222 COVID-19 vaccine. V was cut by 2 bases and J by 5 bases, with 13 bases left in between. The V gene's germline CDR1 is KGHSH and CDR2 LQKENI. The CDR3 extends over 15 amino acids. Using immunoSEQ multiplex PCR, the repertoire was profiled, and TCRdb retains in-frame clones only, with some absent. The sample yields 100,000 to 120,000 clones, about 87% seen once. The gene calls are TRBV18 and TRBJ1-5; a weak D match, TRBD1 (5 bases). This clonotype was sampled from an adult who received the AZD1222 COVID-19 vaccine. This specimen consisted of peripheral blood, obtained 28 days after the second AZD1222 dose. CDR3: CASSPFGGGDQPQHF. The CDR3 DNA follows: TGTGCCAGCTCACCATTTGGGGGGGGAGATCAGCCCCAGCATTTT.